The present entry profiles one TCR beta chain with its context. This CDR3 region has 19 residues. CDR1 and CDR2 from the germline V gene are SGHNT and YYREEE (reference sequence). The V gene lost 3 bases and the J gene lost 3 bases, with 27 bases spanning the gap. The sample belongs to a study of technical replicates of blood from a handful of donors. Generated by immunoSEQ multiplex PCR, the TCRdb table keeps only in-frame clones and is missing some. In the table there are 80,000 to 95,000 clones, roughly 94% of which are singletons. This rearrangement joins TRBV5-4 to TRBJ1-1, with D perhaps matching TRBD1 (6 bases). This receptor was identified in a human donor in good health. The sequenced material came from T cells isolated from PBMCs. The CDR3 DNA is TGTGCCAGCAGCTCTTTAAGGGGATCTTCACAGGGCTCGGACACTGAAGCTTTCTTT. As protein: CASSSLRGSSQGSDTEAFF.